This TCR beta chain was documented in a study of T-cell memory formation after mild COVID-19. The CDR3 consists of 13 residues. The V end lost 2 bases, the J end lost 2 bases, and 7 bases lay between the germline ends. The germline gives CDR1 MNHEY, CDR2 SVGAGI. 5'RACE, which relied on constant-segment primers, yielded TCR alpha and TCR beta cDNA libraries carrying sample barcodes and UMIs. TCRdb passed the 5' RACE reads through MiXCR, listing each CDR3 protein once. In the table there are 400,000 or so distinct CDR3 sequences, 15% to 25% of which are singletons. V usage is TRBV6-5 and J usage is TRBJ2-7; the D gene is possibly TRBD1 (5 bases). Sequenced material: PBMCs or a T cell subset sorted from them (not recorded which). The TCR originated in an adult woman who had mild COVID-19 (a few samples of this study predate the infection). Cell type and time point are not known. The CDR3: CASSYQGPYEQYF. The CDR3 DNA reads as TGTGCCAGCAGTTACCAGGGCCCCTACGAGCAGTACTTC.